This T cell receptor beta chain was profiled in a study of T cell responses to AZD1222 COVID-19 vaccine. This clone was picked up a small number of times. Its antigen is not identified. The method was immunoSEQ multiplex PCR; TCRdb's version includes in-frame clones alone and lacks a portion of them. The sample has around 94,000 clones; more than 85% are singletons. Study-level results: At 160-218 and 743-854, vaccine-associated CD4 TCRs were dominant, and they spanned spike. None of the repertoires were sampled until the peak T cell response had passed. Elevations in Spike-specific TCR breadth and depth followed administration of two AZD1222 doses. The number of AZD1222 recipients seropositive at baseline was only 6 or 7.

CDR1 is LGHDT, CDR2 YNNKEL, per germline (reference sequence). The CDR3 sequence is 14 residues long. Trimming cost V 1 base and J 2 bases, with 8 bases left between them. The chain employs TRBV3-1 (or the pseudogene TRBV3-2) and TRBJ1-1, with D possibly being TRBD1 (5 bases). The specimen comprised peripheral blood, sampled on day 0 of AZD1222 vaccination. The clonotype was recovered from an adult in good health. In DNA form, the CDR3 reads TGTGCCAGCAGCCAAGCGGGGCTCAACACTGAAGCTTTCTTT. Translated, it gives CASSQAGLNTEAFF.